This TCR beta chain comes out of a study of beta chain features in type 1 diabetes (dated by TCRdb to the late 2010s). With respect to the entire study: No differences in mean age, gender distribution, total cell number or subset yield were found between patients and healthy donors. A total of 85 million to 110 million sorted cells were examined across all samples, and RNA yield correlated strongly with the number of cells per subset. The study compared TCRB repertoires of sorted circulating CD4+ T cell subsets between recently diagnosed type 1 diabetes patients and matched healthy donors. Regulatory and stem cell-like memory subsets were obtained from only 8 patients and about eight healthy donors, while naive and central memory subsets were obtained from all 28 donors.

The research as a whole found: PCR may preferentially amplify shorter templates, but because patient and control samples were amplified and corrected together, any resulting skew would affect both groups equally. HLA sub-analyses involved small numbers of individuals, so any influence of HLA type on TCRB rearrangement remained unresolved. Sequencing cDNA rather than genomic DNA could over-represent highly expressing activated cells, although activation and CD3 levels did not differ between groups. Naive, central memory and regulatory TCRB repertoires appeared to be more similar among patients than among healthy donors. At VDJ recombination sites, patients with type 1 diabetes made fewer insertions and deleted more nucleotides, a pattern implying thymic rearrangement abnormalities. In all four CD4+ subsets, TCRB CDR3 length was moderately but significantly shorter in type 1 diabetes patients.

The entire isolated RNA was reverse transcribed using the High Capacity cDNA Reverse Transcription Kit, and thus expressed TCRB transcripts were sequenced. Naive, central memory and regulatory T cell samples underwent deep immunoSEQ sequencing, averaging around 3.7 million total reads per sample. Sorted cells were lysed in RLT buffer, and RNA was extracted using DNase-treated RNeasy Micro or Mini kits according to cell number. To prevent cross-contamination, every cell subset was processed on its own, while patient and healthy donor samples were processed together. Using the immunoSEQ multiplex PCR, TCRB sequences were amplified from cDNA into 87-bp fragments spanning the CDR3 region. Amplicons were sequenced on the Illumina HiSeq platform. The paper's data handling went like this. Synthetic template baselines were used to correct PCR bias computationally, reads within Hamming distance 2 were collapsed together, and singletons that could not be merged were discarded. Reads were aligned to IMGT to assign V, D and J genes, CDR3 length, and insertions or deletions at six rearrangement sites. Within each subset, clonotype counts were normalized to the number of sorted cells before true diversity and Gini coefficients were calculated with the tcR R package. The overlap coefficient, calculated on TCRB nucleotide sequences, was used to measure repertoire sharing. Out-of-frame TCRB sequences from naive cells were analyzed to stand in for the pre-selection repertoire. TCRdb carries this immuneACCESS record with in-frame sequences only. Its versions omit some clonotypes, under half of them owing to an unresolved V gene in the studies checked, with the rest unexplained. V, J and clone size are those of that table, while D and trimming were read from the DNA. This sample lists roughly 500,000 clones; about 30% were detected once. The top ten clones comprise about 0.065% of the sample.

This clone was found many times. There is no known antigen for this receptor. Per-base quality was not reported, and no clone a single base away is much larger than it. Each donor gave one peripheral blood draw, averaging roughly 100 mL, which was collected into heparinised tubes. Naive, central memory, regulatory and stem cell-like memory CD4+ T cells were sorted on a BD FACSAria II using a panel including CD45RO, CCR7, CD25, CD127, CD95 and CD27. Every sorted population had a purity above 95%. PBMCs were isolated right away by Lymphoprep density gradient centrifugation and were stained directly, without culture. So that batch effects would be minimized, each experiment stained and sorted samples in pairs, pairing one healthy donor with one patient. There are 15 amino acids in the CDR3, from cysteine to phenylalanine inclusive. Only CDR3 DNA is held: 45 bases, read in frame from base 1. CDR1 and CDR2 (ENHRY, SYGVKD) derive from the germline V gene. Cut back by 4 bases and 1 base, the V and J ends lie 11 bases apart.

The rearranged chain carries TRBV10-3 and TRBJ2-1; 5 matching bases give a weak D call of TRBD1. The receptor comes from a man between 18 and 35 years old in good health. Source material: naive CD4+ T cells from blood. Per the publication, the cell subset or site label means: true naive CD4+ T cells. The CDR3 protein is CAISGRDGSYNEQFF. The sequenced DNA is TGTGCCATCAGTGGCAGGGATGGTTCCTACAATGAGCAGTTCTTC.